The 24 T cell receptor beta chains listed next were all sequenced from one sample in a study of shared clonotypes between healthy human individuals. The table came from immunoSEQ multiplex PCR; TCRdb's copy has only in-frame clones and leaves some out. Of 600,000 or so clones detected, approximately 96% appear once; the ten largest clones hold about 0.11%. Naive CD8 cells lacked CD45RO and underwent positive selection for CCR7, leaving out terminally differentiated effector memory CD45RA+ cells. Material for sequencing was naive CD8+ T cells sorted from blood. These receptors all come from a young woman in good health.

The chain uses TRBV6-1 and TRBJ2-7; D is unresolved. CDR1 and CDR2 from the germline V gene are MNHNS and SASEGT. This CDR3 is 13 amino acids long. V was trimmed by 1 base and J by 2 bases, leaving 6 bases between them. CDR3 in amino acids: CASSEVNTYEQYF. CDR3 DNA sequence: TGTGCCAGCAGTGAAGTCAACACCTACGAGCAGTACTTC.

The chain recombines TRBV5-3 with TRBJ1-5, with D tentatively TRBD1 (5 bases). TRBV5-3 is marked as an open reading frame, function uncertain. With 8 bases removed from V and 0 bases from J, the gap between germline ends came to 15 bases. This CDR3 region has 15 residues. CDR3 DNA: TGTGCCAGCAGCCGAAAGACAGTTAGCAATCAGCCCCAGCATTTT. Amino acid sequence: CASSRKTVSNQPQHF.

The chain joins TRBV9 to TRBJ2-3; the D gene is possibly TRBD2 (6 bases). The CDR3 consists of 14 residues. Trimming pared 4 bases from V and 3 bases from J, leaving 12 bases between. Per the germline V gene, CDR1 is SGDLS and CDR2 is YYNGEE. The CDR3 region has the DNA TGTGCCAGCAGCCAGGGCGCGGGGACAGATACGCAGTATTTT. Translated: CASSQGAGTDTQYF.

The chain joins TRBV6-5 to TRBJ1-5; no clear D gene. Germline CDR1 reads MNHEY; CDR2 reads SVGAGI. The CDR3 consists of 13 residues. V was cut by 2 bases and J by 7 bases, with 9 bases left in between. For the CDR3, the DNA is TGTGCCAGCAGTTACACGCTGAGCCAGCCCCAGCATTTT. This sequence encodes CASSYTLSQPQHF.

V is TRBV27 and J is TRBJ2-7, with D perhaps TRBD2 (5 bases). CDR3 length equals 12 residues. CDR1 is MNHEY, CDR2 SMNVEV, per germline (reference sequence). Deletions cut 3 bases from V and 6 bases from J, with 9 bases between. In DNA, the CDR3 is TGTGCCAGCAGTTTTACTGGGAGCGAGCAGTACTTC. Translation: CASSFTGSEQYF.

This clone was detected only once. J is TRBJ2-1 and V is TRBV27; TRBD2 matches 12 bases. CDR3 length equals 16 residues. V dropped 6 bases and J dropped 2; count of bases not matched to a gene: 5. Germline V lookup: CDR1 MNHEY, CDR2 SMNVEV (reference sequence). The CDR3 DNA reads TGTGCCAGCAGGGTGGCTAGCGGGAGGGCCTACAATGAGCAGTTCTTC. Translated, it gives CASRVASGRAYNEQFF.

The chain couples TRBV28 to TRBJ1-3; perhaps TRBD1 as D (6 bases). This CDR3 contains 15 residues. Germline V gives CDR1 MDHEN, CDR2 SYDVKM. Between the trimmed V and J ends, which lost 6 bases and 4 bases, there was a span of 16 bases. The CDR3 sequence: CASSPGTSPGNTIYF. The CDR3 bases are TGTGCCAGCAGCCCTGGGACATCTCCAGGAAACACCATATATTTT.

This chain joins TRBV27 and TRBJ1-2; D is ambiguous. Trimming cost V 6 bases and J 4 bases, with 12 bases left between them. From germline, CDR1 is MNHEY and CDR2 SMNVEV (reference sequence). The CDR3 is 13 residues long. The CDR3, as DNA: TGTGCCAGCAGCACTAACTTCCTCTATGGCTACACCTTC. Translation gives CASSTNFLYGYTF.

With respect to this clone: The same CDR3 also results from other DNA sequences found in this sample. As DNA, the CDR3 is TGTGCCAGCAGCTCCGGGGGAGGCTACGAGCAGTACTTC. Its protein is CASSSGGGYEQYF. The chain combines TRBV7-9 with TRBJ2-7; TRBD2 is a possible D gene (6 bases). V was clipped by 4 bases and J by 3 bases, with 10 bases between them. The CDR3 is 13 amino acids. Germline lookup yields CDR1 SEHNR and CDR2 FQNEAQ (reference sequence).

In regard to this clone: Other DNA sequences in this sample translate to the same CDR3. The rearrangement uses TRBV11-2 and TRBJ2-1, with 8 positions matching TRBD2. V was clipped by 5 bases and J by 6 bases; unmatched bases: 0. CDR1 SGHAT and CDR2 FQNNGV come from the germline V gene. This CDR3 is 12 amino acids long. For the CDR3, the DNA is TGTGCCAGCAGCCTAGCGGGCAATGAGCAGTTCTTC. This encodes CASSLAGNEQFF.

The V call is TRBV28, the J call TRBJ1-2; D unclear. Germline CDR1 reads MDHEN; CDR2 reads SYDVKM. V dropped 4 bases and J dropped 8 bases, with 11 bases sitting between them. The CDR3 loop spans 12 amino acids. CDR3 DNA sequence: TGTGCCAGCAGTTCTTGGGGAGTAGGCTACACCTTC. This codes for CASSSWGVGYTF.

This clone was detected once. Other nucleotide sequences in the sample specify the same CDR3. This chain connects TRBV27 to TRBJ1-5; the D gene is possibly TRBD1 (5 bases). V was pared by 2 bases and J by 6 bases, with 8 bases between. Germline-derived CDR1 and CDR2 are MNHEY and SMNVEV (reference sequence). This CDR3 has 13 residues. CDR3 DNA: TGTGCCAGCAGTTTAAGGAGGGGTCAGCCCCAGCATTTT. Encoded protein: CASSLRRGQPQHF.

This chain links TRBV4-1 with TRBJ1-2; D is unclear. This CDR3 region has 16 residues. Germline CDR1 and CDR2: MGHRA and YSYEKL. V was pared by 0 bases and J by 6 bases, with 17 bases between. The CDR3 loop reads CASSQDDGRGGDGYTF. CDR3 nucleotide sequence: TGCGCCAGCAGCCAAGATGACGGTCGGGGAGGAGATGGCTACACCTTC.

The DNA for the CDR3 is TGTGCCAGCAGCGGCGCCGGGACAGGGGACCTTGAGCAGTACTTC. Protein: CASSGAGTGDLEQYF. The chain recombines TRBV5-6 with TRBJ2-7; the match to TRBD1 covers 10 bases. V was clipped by 4 bases and J by 7 bases; unmatched bases: 11. The germline CDR1 and CDR2 sequences are SGHDT and YYEEEE. The CDR3 sequence is 15 residues long.

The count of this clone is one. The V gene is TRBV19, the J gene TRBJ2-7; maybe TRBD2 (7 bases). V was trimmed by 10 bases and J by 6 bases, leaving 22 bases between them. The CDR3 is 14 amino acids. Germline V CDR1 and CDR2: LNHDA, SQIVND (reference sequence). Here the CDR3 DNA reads TGTGCCACCTCGAAGGGGGGGCTCTCGGGCGAGCAGTACTTC. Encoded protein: CATSKGGLSGEQYF.

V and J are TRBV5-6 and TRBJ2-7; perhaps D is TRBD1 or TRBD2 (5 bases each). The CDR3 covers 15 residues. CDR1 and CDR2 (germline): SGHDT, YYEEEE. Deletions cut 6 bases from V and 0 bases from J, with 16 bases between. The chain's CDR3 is CASTGAAKSSYEQYF. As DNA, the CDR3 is TGTGCCAGCACCGGGGCTGCGAAGAGCTCCTACGAGCAGTACTTC.

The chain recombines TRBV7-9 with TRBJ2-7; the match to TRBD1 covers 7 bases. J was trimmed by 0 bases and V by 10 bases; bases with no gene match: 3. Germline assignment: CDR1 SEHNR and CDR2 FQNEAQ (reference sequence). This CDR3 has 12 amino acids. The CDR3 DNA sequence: TGTGCCACAGACAGGGACTCCTACGAGCAGTACTTC. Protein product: CATDRDSYEQYF.

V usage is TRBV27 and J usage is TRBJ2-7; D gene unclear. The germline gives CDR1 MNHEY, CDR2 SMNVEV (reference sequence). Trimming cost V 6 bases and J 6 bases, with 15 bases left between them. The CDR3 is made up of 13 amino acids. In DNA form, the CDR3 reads TGTGCCAGCAGCCAGACACCTGCCCCCGAGCAGTACTTC. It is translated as CASSQTPAPEQYF.

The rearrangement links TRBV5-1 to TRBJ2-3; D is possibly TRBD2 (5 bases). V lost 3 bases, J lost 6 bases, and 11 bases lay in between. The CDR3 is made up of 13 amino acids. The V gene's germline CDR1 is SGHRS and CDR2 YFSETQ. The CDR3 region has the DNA TGCGCCAGCAGCTCTTCGATAGCGGATACGCAGTATTTT. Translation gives CASSSSIADTQYF.

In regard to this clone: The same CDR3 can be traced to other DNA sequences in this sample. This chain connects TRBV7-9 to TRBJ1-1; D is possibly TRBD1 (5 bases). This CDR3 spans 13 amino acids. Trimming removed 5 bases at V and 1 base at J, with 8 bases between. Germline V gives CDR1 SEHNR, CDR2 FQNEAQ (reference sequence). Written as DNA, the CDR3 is TGTGCCAGCAGCGGAGACAGGAACACTGAAGCTTTCTTT. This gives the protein CASSGDRNTEAFF.

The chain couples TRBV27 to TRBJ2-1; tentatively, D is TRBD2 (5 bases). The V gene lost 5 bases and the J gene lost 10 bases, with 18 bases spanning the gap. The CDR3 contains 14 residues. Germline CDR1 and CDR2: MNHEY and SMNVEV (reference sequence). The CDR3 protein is CASSPLAAPGEQFF. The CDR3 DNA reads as TGTGCCAGCAGTCCCCTCGCGGCCCCGGGGGAGCAGTTCTTC.

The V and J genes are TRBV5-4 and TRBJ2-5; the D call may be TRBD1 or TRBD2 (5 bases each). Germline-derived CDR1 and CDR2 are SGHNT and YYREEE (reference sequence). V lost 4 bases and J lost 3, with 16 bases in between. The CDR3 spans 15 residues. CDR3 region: CASSDHLGDEETQYF. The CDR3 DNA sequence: TGTGCCAGCAGCGACCACCTGGGGGACGAAGAGACCCAGTACTTC.

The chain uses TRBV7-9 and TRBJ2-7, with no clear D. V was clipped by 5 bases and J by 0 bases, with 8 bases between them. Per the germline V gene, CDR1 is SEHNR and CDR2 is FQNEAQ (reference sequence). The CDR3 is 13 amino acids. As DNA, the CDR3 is TGTGCCAGCAGCCCGGATGGCTCCTACGAGCAGTACTTC. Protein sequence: CASSPDGSYEQYF.

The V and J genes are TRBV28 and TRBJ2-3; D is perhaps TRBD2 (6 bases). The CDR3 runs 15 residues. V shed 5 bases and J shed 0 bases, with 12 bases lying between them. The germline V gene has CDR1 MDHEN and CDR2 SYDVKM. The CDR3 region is CASSLLAASTDTQYF. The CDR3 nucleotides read TGTGCCAGCAGTCTACTAGCAGCTAGCACAGATACGCAGTATTTT.